This record concerns one T cell receptor beta chain sequence. This sample is part of a study of blood T cell repertoires in COVID-19. Background on the study: Both acute and convalescent COVID-19 samples were obtained from the United States, Italy and Spain.

As originally analysed: By means of reference gene primer amplification, nucleated cell counts were estimated. Using immunoSEQ multiplex PCR, the repertoire was profiled, and TCRdb retains in-frame clones only, with some absent. V, J and clone size are those of that table, while D and trimming were read from the DNA. The sample shows tens of thousands of clones, around 90% of them seen only once. V lost 5 bases and J lost 4; bases outside the gene matches: 4. CDR3 length: 15 amino acids. Germline CDR1 is SGHTA and CDR2 is FQGNSA. This sequence was found in a man aged 50 to 60 with active COVID-19. The chain uses TRBV7-2 and TRBJ2-5; TRBD2 agrees at 13 bases. The sequencing input was peripheral blood. The CDR3 bases are TGTGCCAGCAGCGATACTAGCGGGGGGGGAGAGACCCAGTACTTC. Its translation: CASSDTSGGGETQYF.